The clone carrying this T cell receptor (beta chain) occurred many times. Healthy control participants comprised blood bank volunteers in Maryland, USA. This entry belongs to a study of neurological immune-mediated disorders. Over 200 million TCR-beta sequences from 15-18 subjects came out of each sequencing run. Each CDR3 protein is one row after TCRdb ran MiXCR on the 5' RACE reads. The sample includes some 30,000 distinct CDR3 sequences, roughly 15% of them seen just once. Germline CDR1 SGHTA, CDR2 FQGNSA. V was shortened by 5 bases and J by 2 bases, with 11 bases between the two germline ends. There are 14 residues in the CDR3.

This receptor was taken from a man aged 70 or older in good health. Sequencing used PBMCs. The chain uses TRBV7-2 and TRBJ2-3; TRBD1 is a possible D gene (6 bases). The CDR3 region is CASSPGHHTDTQYF. CDR3 DNA: TGTGCCAGCAGCCCGGGACACCACACAGATACGCAGTATTTT. The variable domain in full, completed from reference TRBV7-2 and TRBJ2-3, reads GAGVSQSPSNKVTEKGKDVELRCDPISGHTALYWYRQSLGQGLEFLIYFQGNSAPDKSGLPSDRFSAERTGGSVSTLTIQRTQQEDSAVYLCASSPGHHTDTQYFGPGTRLTVL.